This T cell receptor (beta chain) comes out of a study of cytomegalovirus exposure and HLA in healthy donors. Overall study results and limits: In a later analysis, TCR association rates varied by HLA locus: DRB1 most, HLA-C fewest. Indistinguishability led to the exclusion of some V segments, TRBV6-2 and TRBV6-3 included.

The PCR was carried out with 60 Vbeta primers and 13 Jbeta primers. The data were produced by immunoSEQ multiplex PCR, yet TCRdb's version contains in-frame clones alone and is incomplete. The sample lists 150,000 to 200,000 clones; about 65% were seen once. The table lists this clone with a count of one. Its specificity is unknown. The CDR3 length is 11 residues. Germline lookup yields CDR1 LGHNT and CDR2 FRNRAP. Trimming pared 2 bases from V and 6 bases from J, leaving 4 bases between. The rearrangement links TRBV12-5 to TRBJ1-1; no reliable D call. Sequencing input: PBMCs. The receptor was derived from a woman aged 18-29 years in good health and CMV-seropositive. CDR3 amino acids: CASGLISEAFF. The DNA for the CDR3 is TGTGCTAGTGGTTTGATCTCTGAAGCTTTCTTT.